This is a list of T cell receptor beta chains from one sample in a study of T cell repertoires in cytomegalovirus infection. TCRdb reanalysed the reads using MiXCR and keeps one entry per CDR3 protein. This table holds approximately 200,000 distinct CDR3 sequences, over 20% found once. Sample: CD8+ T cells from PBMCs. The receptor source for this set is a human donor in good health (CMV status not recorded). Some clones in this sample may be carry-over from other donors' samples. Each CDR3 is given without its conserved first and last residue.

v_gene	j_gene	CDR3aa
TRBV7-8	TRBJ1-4	ASSLEHRLQYEKLF
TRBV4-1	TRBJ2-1	ASSPRDREINEQF
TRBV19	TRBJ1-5	ASSMGTASDQPQH
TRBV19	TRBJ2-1	ASSTSGGRYNEQF
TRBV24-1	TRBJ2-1	ATSDASGGPFLNEQF
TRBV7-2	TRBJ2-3	ASSWGLDTQY
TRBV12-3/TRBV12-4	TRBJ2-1	ASSSGLVTGEQF
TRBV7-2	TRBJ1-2	ASSLEKGANYGYT
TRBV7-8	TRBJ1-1	ASSPLAGSDAF
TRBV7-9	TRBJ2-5	ASSPGWGLETQY
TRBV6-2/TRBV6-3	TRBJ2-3	ASSLMLRTDTQY
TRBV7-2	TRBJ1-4	ASSPTRVANEKLF
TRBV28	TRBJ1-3	ASSPAQGTGARNTIY
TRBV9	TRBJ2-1	ASSVGTDSYNEQF
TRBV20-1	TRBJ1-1	SASLWGAEAF
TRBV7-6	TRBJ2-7	ASSARQGEDSYEQY
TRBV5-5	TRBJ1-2	ASSFGDRGRAYGYT
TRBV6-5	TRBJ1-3	ASSSDRNSGNTIY
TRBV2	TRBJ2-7	ASRALSYEQY
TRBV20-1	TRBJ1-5	SARPQGTLRNQPQH
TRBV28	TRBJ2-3	ATFRHTDTQY
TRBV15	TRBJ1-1	ATSRPLSTEAF
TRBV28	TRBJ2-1	ASSSPGGGSYNEQF
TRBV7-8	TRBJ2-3	ASSEDSGGNIDTQY
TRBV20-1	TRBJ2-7	SAREKTAYEQY
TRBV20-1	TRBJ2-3	STQGGGTDTQY
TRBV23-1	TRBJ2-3	ASSQSRQGIAQY
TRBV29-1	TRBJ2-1	SAAEGNEQF
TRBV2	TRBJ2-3	ASILRGAGGPVDTQY
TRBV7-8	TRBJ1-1	ASSLVTNTEAF
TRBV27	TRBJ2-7	ASSPWAPYEQY
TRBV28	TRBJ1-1	ASSLGDGGAF
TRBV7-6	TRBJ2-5	ASSSSLAVQETQY
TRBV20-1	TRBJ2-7	SARVGGIEQY
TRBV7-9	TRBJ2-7	ASSSSLGRSSYEQY
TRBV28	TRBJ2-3	ASGLNGAGGLWTDTQY
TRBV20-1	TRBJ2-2	SARDYITGELF
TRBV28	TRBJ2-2	ASRAGQLFIAGELF
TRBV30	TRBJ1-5	AWASLGNQPQH
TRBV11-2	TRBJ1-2	ASSLVFQGVHGYT
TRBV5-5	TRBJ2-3	ASSSLIPSYGTDTQY
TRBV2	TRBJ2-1	ASRGTSGGHNEQF
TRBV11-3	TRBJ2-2	ASSLASGLTTGELF